This entry features one T cell receptor (beta chain) sequence. Ten or more counts support this clonotype. What antigen it recognizes has not been identified. Per-base quality was not reported, and no clone a single base away is much larger than it. The data originate from a study of regulatory T cells in long-lasting Graves disease (dated by TCRdb to about 2021). About the investigation overall: Antithyroid drugs had been taken for less than 3 months by newly diagnosed Graves' disease patients. Peripheral blood TCR sequencing and RNA sequencing compared persistent Graves' disease patients with newly diagnosed Graves' disease patients. The study was registered as a clinical trial and conducted in China. A total of 33 samples underwent TCR sequencing: around 13 from persistent and roughly 20 from newly diagnosed Graves' disease patients. Findings and caveats that apply to the study as a whole: A larger number of public clonotypes was shared among persistent patients (fewer than 3,000) than among newly diagnosed patients (roughly 930). Sequencing and analysis were restricted to the TCR beta chain. Compared with newly diagnosed patients, persistent Graves' disease patients had lower TCR Shannon entropy and fewer highly expanded clones, which suggests clonal expansion. The authors acknowledged the small sample size as a limitation that may reduce accuracy. Preferential use of TRBV28, TRBJ1-2 and TRBJ2-5 was observed in persistent disease, whereas TRBV20-1 and TRBJ2-1 were favored in newly diagnosed disease. Because the primary lesion, thyroid tissue, could not be accessed, the study looked at peripheral blood alone.

The time point label here, explained by the study, means: newly diagnosed GD, antithyroid drugs for less than 3 months. RNA was extracted from PBMCs in TRIzol for both TCR sequencing and RNA sequencing. The diagnosis of Graves' disease was made according to American Thyroid Association guidelines. Patients for the study were recruited at an endocrinology department in Xi'an, China. Each patient gave about 8.1 milliliters of peripheral blood, collected in an EDTA anticoagulant tube. Ficoll Paque Plus density gradient separation was used to isolate PBMCs, and no additional T cell sorting was done. RNA quality was checked with an Agilent 2100 Bioanalyzer and agarose gel, and concentration with a NanoDrop 2000. V is clipped by 3 bases and J by 8 bases, and the sequence between their germline boundaries is 16 bases long. The CDR3 has 15 amino acids, counting the end cysteine and phenylalanine. Kept here is only the CDR3 DNA, which spans 45 bases and is read in frame from base 1.

The library was built by means of multiplex PCR. For sequencing, an Illumina HiSeq 4000 was employed. TCR beta libraries were built with iRepertoire HTBI primers and Arm-PCR amplification of CDR3 regions. Gel purification was performed on PCR products prior to sequencing. The study's own analysis went as follows. Gene usage analysis of CDR3 amino acid clonotypes used the approximately 62 TRBV and about 14 TRBJ segments found across samples. COPE and FqMerger were used to merge filtered high-quality paired reads into contigs. BLAST was used to align contigs to the IMGT TRBV, TRBD and TRBJ reference genes, and CDR3 was defined following IMGT. Clonotypes above 0.1% frequency were classified as highly expanded clones. Repertoire diversity was measured by Shannon entropy, and V-J evenness by the Gini coefficient. A clonotype was considered public if more than one individual shared it. In-frame beta chains were kept once TCRdb had trimmed the public reads at Q25 with fastp and called clones with MiXCR. Rows are combined by CDR3 protein, so each entry shows the most common genes and DNA. The V and J calls shown here were made by TCRdb, not taken from the authors' results. Present in this sample are 400,000 to 650,000 distinct CDR3 sequences, 16% of which were seen just once. The top ten hold just under 25% of the sample.

Another study also made use of these data, one on T cells in Graves' hyperthyroidism and ophthalmopathy. In that second paper, the authors write: Stable Graves' hyperthyroidism was defined as the absence of progression to ophthalmopathy over 18 months of follow-up. Hyperthyroidism patients were newly diagnosed, with disease duration under 2 months, and aged 18 to 65 years. Patients with uncontrolled infections, other autoimmune diseases, pregnancy or lactation were excluded. Diagnoses were established on the basis of clinical symptoms, serum thyroxine and TRAb, thyroid ultrasound, and orbital computed tomography. The first round of RT-PCR for the TCR CDR3 was performed with the HTBI primer set and the Qiagen OneStep RT-PCR kit. Blood samples also contained most of the expanded thyroid clonotypes (frequency above 0.001), which suggests that blood repertoires may reflect thyroid immune responses. In cross-validation, a model built on a 13 V-J signature told ophthalmopathy apart from stable hyperthyroidism with approximately 91% sensitivity and about 81% specificity, and in testing the same model reached 80%/75%. In validation, progression to ophthalmopathy was predicted by the model with 70.59% sensitivity and roughly 76% specificity, a median of about 6.4 months before onset. To identify distinguishing TCR V-J signatures, a discovery cohort of about 100 patients was used, comprising 40 to 45 with Graves' ophthalmopathy and some 60 with stable Graves' hyperthyroidism. Prospective prediction of ophthalmopathy was tested in an independent validation cohort of some 19 hyperthyroidism patients and roughly 16 patients who later progressed to ophthalmopathy. The approximately 100 discovery patients were divided at random into training and test sets in a 7:3 ratio. In addition, the study compared T-cell repertoires in thyroid tissue and in blood from roughly 6 Graves' hyperthyroidism patients. Following sampling, methimazole starting at 30 mg daily was given to hyperthyroidism patients, and high-dose intravenous methylprednisolone was given to ophthalmopathy patients. Libraries were constructed in a second round of multiplex PCR, after which size selection and purification were performed. Paired-end sequencing of the libraries was performed with 100 bp reads on an Illumina HiSeq2000. SOAPnuke was used to process the raw data, with reads discarded if the reads contained adapters or uncalled bases, had a mean Phred below 15, or lacked an exact constant-primer or identifier match. High-quality paired reads were merged using COPE v1.2.5, and each unique nucleotide sequence was defined as a clonotype. Clonotypes were aligned to IMGT TRBV, TRBD and TRBJ reference segments using MiTCR v1.1. The analysis included only V-J combinations with a frequency above 0.0001, which together covered around 99% of the repertoires. The TCS score was defined as F50 (clonal expansion) divided by E x V (chaos), with BLOSUM62-based TCRdist calculated between CDR3 peptides within each V-J. Welch's t-statistics and random forest reduced 500 to 650 V-J features to some 14, which were used in a naive Bayes classifier (R e1071). No statistical method was used to set the sample size in advance, and investigators knew the group allocation. The paper reports TCR Vbeta CDR3 sequencing of over 120 peripheral blood samples: 40 to 45 ophthalmopathy, over 70 hyperthyroidism and around 17 progressor patients.

The specimen comprised peripheral blood mononuclear cells (PBMCs), sampled at new diagnosis, from a patient treated with antithyroid drugs. The receptor was derived from a woman aged 40 to 65 with Graves disease. Donor details come from another sample of the same person, matched by shared clones. The sequence links TRBV12-3 or TRBV12-4 to TRBJ1-4; matching of 6 bases hints at TRBD1 as the D gene. The CDR3 loop reads CASSFQGMGEEKLFF. The nucleotide sequence is TGTGCCAGCAGTTTTCAGGGGATGGGCGAGGAAAAACTGTTTTTT.